This T cell receptor (beta chain) was sequenced in a study of blood T cell repertoires in COVID-19 (TCRdb year 2020). Study-wide context: Samples covering the acute and convalescent phases of COVID-19 were provided by collaborators in the United States, Italy and Spain. The material from the prospective study consisted of cDNA or gDNA derived from T cells, B-cell-depleted T cells, or PBMCs. Deeply sampled blood TCRbeta repertoires from subjects exposed to, actively infected with, or recovered from COVID-19 were included in the dataset. The repertoires were released in a freely available public database meant as a resource for research on the immune response to SARS-CoV-2. The samples were drawn from two sources: the first 160 participants of the ongoing ImmuneRACE study, and fewer than 1,500 subjects contributed by 6 global collaborators. Nearly every sample came with metadata listing a de-identified subject ID, COVID-19 status, age in years and sex. HLA class I and class II types, where available, came from metadata supplied by the sample provider rather than from assay-based typing.

The paper's findings and limits, for the study overall: The quantity of clinical and demographic metadata differed by source and by participant and was supplied without curation.

The CDR3 has 15 amino acids, counting the end cysteine and phenylalanine. Only the CDR3 part of the read is kept: 45 bases, read in frame from the first base. For CDR1 and CDR2, the germline V gene (reference sequence) lists SGHNT and YYREEE. V is pruned by 1 base and J by 9 bases, leaving 4 bases of the junction without a gene match. The collaborating institutions used their own protocols to collect whole blood in K2EDTA tubes. For TCRbeta analysis, collaborators shipped samples as frozen whole blood, isolated PBMCs, or DNA extracted from either of those sample types. TCRbeta CDR3 regions were amplified from genomic DNA by means of the immunoSEQ Assay, a bias-controlled multiplex PCR. In the source study's methods: The number of nucleated cells in each sample was estimated by amplification of reference gene primers within the assay. To quantify the absolute abundance of each unique TCRbeta CDR3 rearrangement, sequence reads were collapsed and filtered. For each sample, productive Simpson clonality was calculated by taking the square root of Simpson's diversity index across productive rearrangements. Not all clones reach the TCRdb copy of this immuneACCESS table, which keeps in-frame sequences only. Checked studies attribute under half of the gap to unresolved V genes and leave the rest unexplained. The DNA was the basis for D and trimming; V, J and clone size are from that table. The sample includes under 150,000 clones, with approximately 90% observed a single time. Together, the top ten hold around 3.3% of the sample.

This clone appeared once. Its antigen is still unknown. No per-base quality is available; no much larger clone lies one base away. The rearrangement joined TRBV5-4 to TRBJ2-1, with TRBD2 matching 13 junction bases. This sequence originates from a woman between 55 and 75 years old with active COVID-19. Sequenced material: peripheral blood. In nucleotides, the sequence is TGTGCCAGCAGCTTGACTAGCGGGAGGGCCATTGAGCAGTTCTTC. Its protein reads: CASSLTSGRAIEQFF.